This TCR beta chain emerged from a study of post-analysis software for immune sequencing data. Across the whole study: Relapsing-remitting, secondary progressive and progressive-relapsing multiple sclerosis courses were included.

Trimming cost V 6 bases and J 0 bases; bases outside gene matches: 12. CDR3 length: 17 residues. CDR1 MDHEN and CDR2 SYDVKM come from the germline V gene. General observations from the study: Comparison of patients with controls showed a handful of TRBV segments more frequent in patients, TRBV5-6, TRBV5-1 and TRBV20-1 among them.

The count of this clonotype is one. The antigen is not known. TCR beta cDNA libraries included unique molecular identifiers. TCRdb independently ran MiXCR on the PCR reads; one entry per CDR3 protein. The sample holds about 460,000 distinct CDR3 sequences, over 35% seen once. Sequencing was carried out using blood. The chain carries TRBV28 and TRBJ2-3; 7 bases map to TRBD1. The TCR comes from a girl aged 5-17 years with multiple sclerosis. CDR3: CASSQFGQVFSTDTQYF. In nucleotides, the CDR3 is TGTGCCAGCAGCCAGTTTGGACAGGTCTTTAGCACAGATACGCAGTATTTT.